Detailed here is one T cell receptor beta chain. Its cognate antigen has yet to be identified. Base qualities are not provided; no much larger clone lies one nucleotide away. TCRbeta CDR3 regions were amplified from genomic DNA by means of the immunoSEQ Assay, a bias-controlled multiplex PCR. Under the source paper's analysis protocol: The number of nucleated cells in each sample was estimated by amplification of reference gene primers within the assay. Sequence reads were collapsed and filtered to measure the absolute abundance of every unique TCRbeta CDR3 rearrangement. Productive Simpson clonality was computed per sample as the square root of Simpson's diversity index over productive rearrangements. TCRdb limited this immuneACCESS table to in-frame rearrangements with V and J called. A share of clones is missing; checked studies link under half to unresolved V genes, and the rest is unexplained. Clone size and the V and J calls come from that table; the DNA yielded D and trimming. The sample includes fewer than 250,000 clones, with around four fifths observed a single time. The ten largest clones represent over 5.5% of the sample.

Each collaborating institution followed its own protocols to collect whole blood in K2EDTA tubes. For TCRbeta analysis, collaborators shipped samples in one of three forms: frozen whole blood, isolated PBMCs, or DNA extracted from either of those sample types. The record originates from a study of blood T cell repertoires in COVID-19 (dated by TCRdb to the early 2020s). Study-wide context: Samples covering the acute and convalescent phases of COVID-19 were provided by collaborators in the United States, Italy and Spain. The material from the prospective study consisted of cDNA or gDNA derived from T cells, B-cell-depleted T cells, or PBMCs. The dataset comprised deeply sampled blood TCRbeta repertoires from subjects exposed to, actively infected with, or recovered from COVID-19. The repertoires were made available in a free public database intended to serve as a resource for research on the immune response to SARS-CoV-2. The samples were drawn from two sources: the first 160 participants of the ongoing ImmuneRACE study, and 1,000 to 1,500 subjects contributed by 6 global collaborators. Sample metadata almost always included a de-identified subject ID, COVID-19 status, age in years and sex. Where available, HLA class I and class II types were taken from metadata supplied by the sample provider and were not determined by assay-based typing. General study outcomes and caveats: The amount of clinical and demographic metadata varied by source and participant and was provided uncurated.

V and J are truncated by 5 bases and 3 bases respectively, leaving an intervening sequence of 5 bases. The CDR3 runs 12 amino acids, cysteine and phenylalanine included. Only the CDR3 region is kept as DNA, spanning 36 bases read in frame from base 1. The germline V gene encodes CDR1 SGHVS and CDR2 FQNEAQ. This sequence uses TRBV7-8 and TRBJ1-5, with the identity of the D gene unclear. This receptor was identified in an older woman with active or convalescent COVID-19. Sequencing used peripheral blood. This receptor carries the CDR3 CASSLNNQPQHF. In nucleotides, the sequence is TGTGCCAGCAGCCTTAACAATCAGCCCCAGCATTTT.